Listed here is a single T cell receptor beta chain. Its cognate antigen is unknown. Tagging with unique molecular identifiers was applied to individual cDNA molecules. TCRdb used MiXCR to reprocess the 5' RACE reads, holding one entry per CDR3 protein. The sample records about 34,000 distinct CDR3 sequences, roughly 5.7% being singletons. Germline V gives CDR1 MDHEN, CDR2 SYDVKM. V was trimmed by 2 bases and J by 6 bases, leaving 10 bases between them. This CDR3 spans 13 amino acids. The data were obtained in a study of early T cells in non-severe SARS-CoV-2 infection. Study-level information: Chains from this unsorted whole-blood bulk RNA could not be paired. Study-level findings and limits: Clonotype matching in VDJdb favored anti-spike CD8 responses and did not capture private and CD4 specificities.

This chain links TRBV28 with TRBJ1-2; D remains ambiguous. This receptor was obtained from an adult who was a healthcare worker with PCR-confirmed SARS-CoV-2 infection or an uninfected control (not recorded which). The sequenced material came from whole blood. This CDR3 reads CASSLARTHGYTF. CDR3 nucleotides: TGTGCCAGCAGTTTAGCTCGTACGCATGGCTACACCTTC.